The clone carrying this T cell receptor beta chain has more than one count but fewer than ten. Its antigen is unidentified. This entry comes from a study of a mutant IDH1 vaccine in newly diagnosed glioma. Whole-study context: The patients were given eight vaccinations, one each in weeks 1, 3, 5, 7, 11, 15, 19 and 23.

The length of the CDR3 is 13 residues. CDR1 GTSNPN and CDR2 SVGIG come from the germline V gene (reference sequence). Trimming took 2 bases from V and 2 from J, leaving 7 bases between them. Time point defined: week 23, last vaccination. Each vaccine dose was 300 ug of mutant IDH1 20-mer peptide, with topical imiquimod. The method was immunoSEQ multiplex PCR; TCRdb's version includes in-frame clones alone and lacks a portion of them. The sample yields 88,000 or so clones, 70% to 90% seen once. The sequence came from a man aged 25 to 45 with glioma. Some clones in this sample may be carry-over from other donors' samples. Sequenced here: PBMCs, sampled from a glioma patient whose treatment included an IDH1 peptide vaccine. V usage is TRBV30 and J usage is TRBJ1-3; D is unresolved. Here the CDR3 DNA reads TGTGCCTGGAGTTCTTTCCCTGGAAACACCATATATTTT. It yields the protein CAWSSFPGNTIYF.